These 29 T cell receptor beta chains were all obtained from the same sample, sequenced in a study of blood T cell repertoires in COVID-19. TCRdb keeps only in-frame clones here, not all; method: immunoSEQ multiplex PCR. The sample carries approximately 270,000 clones, about 79% recorded once. Sequenced input: peripheral blood. Receptors originate from a man older than 75 with acute or convalescent COVID-19.

The V call is TRBV7-9, the J call TRBJ2-3, with D possibly matching TRBD2 (5 bases). Germline lookup yields CDR1 SEHNR and CDR2 FQNEAQ (reference sequence). Trimming took off 3 bases at V and 2 bases at J, with 9 bases between the two ends. The CDR3 loop spans 14 amino acids. The CDR3 nucleotides read TGTGCCAGCAGCTTCGGCGGGTTCACAGATACGCAGTATTTT. This translates into CASSFGGFTDTQYF.

The chain carries TRBV5-1 and TRBJ2-2; TRBD1 is a possible D gene (6 bases). The length of the CDR3 is 14 residues. V dropped 3 bases and J dropped 1 base, with 7 bases sitting between them. Germline V lookup: CDR1 SGHRS, CDR2 YFSETQ. DNA for the CDR3: TGCGCCAGCAGCTGGGGACAGAACACCGGGGAGCTGTTTTTT. Translation gives CASSWGQNTGELFF.

V gene TRBV6-5 combines with J gene TRBJ2-7; 13 bases align to TRBD2. This CDR3 spans 15 amino acids. The V gene's germline CDR1 is MNHEY and CDR2 SVGAGI. V trimming: 4 bases; J trimming: 6 bases; junction bases outside the gene matches: 6. CDR3 amino acids: CASSWTSGGPFEQYF. CDR3 DNA: TGTGCCAGCAGTTGGACTAGCGGGGGACCCTTCGAGCAGTACTTC.

The chain recombines TRBV3-1 (or the pseudogene TRBV3-2) with TRBJ1-2; perhaps TRBD1 as D (6 bases). CDR1 and CDR2 (germline): LGHDT, YNNKEL (reference sequence). Trimming stripped 4 bases from V and 8 bases from J, with 14 bases between. The CDR3 extends over 13 amino acids. The CDR3 nucleotides read TGTGCCAGCAGCCCCCAGGGGCGGAGGGGCTACACCTTC. Its protein product is CASSPQGRRGYTF.

This chain connects TRBV11-2 to TRBJ2-3; D is perhaps TRBD2 (6 bases). The V end lost 7 bases, the J end lost 0 bases, and 20 bases lay between the germline ends. There are 17 residues in the CDR3. Looked up from germline, CDR1 is SGHAT and CDR2 is FQNNGV. The CDR3 DNA is TGTGCCAGCATACCCGGCGGGGTTAGCGTAAGCACAGATACGCAGTATTTT. Amino acids: CASIPGGVSVSTDTQYF.

CDR3 sequence reads: CASSPGTGYNSPLHF. CDR3 DNA sequence: TGCGCCAGCAGTCCTGGGACAGGATATAATTCACCCCTCCACTTT. V and J are TRBV5-1 and TRBJ1-6; 8 positions match TRBD1. The CDR3 consists of 15 residues. Germline lookup yields CDR1 SGHRS and CDR2 YFSETQ. V lost 5 bases and J lost 4; bases outside the gene matches: 5. Supplemented by reference TRBV5-1 and TRBJ1-6, the full variable domain reads KAGVTQTPRYLIKTRGQQVTLSCSPISGHRSVSWYQQTPGQGLQFLFEYFSETQRNKGNFPGRFSGRQFSNSRSEMNVSTLELGDSALYLCASSPGTGYNSPLHFGNGTRLTVT.

V gene TRBV5-1 combines with J gene TRBJ2-2, with 8 bases identical to TRBD2. Germline-derived CDR1 and CDR2 are SGHRS and YFSETQ. There are 14 residues in the CDR3. The ends lost 0 bases at V and 8 bases at J; junction bases unmatched: 3. CDR3 amino acids: CASSLVLAVGELFF. Here the CDR3 DNA reads TGCGCCAGCAGCTTGGTACTAGCGGTTGGGGAGCTGTTTTTT.

The chain couples TRBV11-1 to TRBJ2-7; 8 nucleotides agree with TRBD2. The CDR3 loop spans 16 amino acids. Germline lookup yields CDR1 SGHAT and CDR2 FQDESV (reference sequence). Germline trimming cut 3 bases from V and 0 bases from J; bases unmatched to any gene: 7. The CDR3 reads CASSFLAGGGSYEQYF. The CDR3 coding sequence is TGTGCCAGCAGCTTTCTCGCGGGAGGAGGCTCCTACGAGCAGTACTTC.

CDR3 region: CASSQMATASGVRGELFF. DNA for the CDR3: TGTGCCAGCAGCCAAATGGCCACGGCGAGCGGGGTCCGCGGGGAGCTGTTTTTT. J is TRBJ2-2 and V is TRBV14, with 7 bases lining up with TRBD2. The CDR3 loop spans 18 amino acids. V shed 2 bases, J shed 7 bases, and the junction held 16 bases outside the gene matches. The germline gives CDR1 SGHDN, CDR2 FVKESK.

The chain employs TRBV11-2 and TRBJ2-7; TRBD1 agrees at 12 bases. V lost 3 bases, J lost 8 bases, and 8 bases stayed unmatched. This CDR3 region has 15 residues. The V gene's germline CDR1 is SGHAT and CDR2 FQNNGV. The CDR3 loop reads CASSFPGQGASKQYF. CDR3 DNA sequence: TGTGCCAGCAGCTTCCCGGGACAGGGGGCTAGCAAGCAGTACTTC.

The chain is built from TRBV4-1 and TRBJ1-4; the match to TRBD1 covers 8 bases. The CDR3 consists of 16 residues. The ends lost 1 base at V and 4 bases at J; junction bases unmatched: 5. Germline assignment: CDR1 MGHRA and CDR2 YSYEKL. This chain's CDR3 is CASSQAGQGLNEKLFF. CDR3 sequence (DNA): TGCGCCAGCAGCCAAGCAGGACAGGGCCTTAATGAAAAACTGTTTTTT.

The rearrangement links TRBV3-1 (or the pseudogene TRBV3-2) to TRBJ1-5, with a weak D call TRBD1 (5 bases). Trimming stripped 0 bases from V and 4 bases from J, with 16 bases between. CDR1 and CDR2 from the germline V gene are LGHDT and YNNKEL (reference sequence). The CDR3 loop spans 17 amino acids. The CDR3 reads CASSQEGAGSFNQPQHF. CDR3 DNA: TGTGCCAGCAGCCAAGAAGGGGCAGGTTCCTTTAATCAGCCCCAGCATTTT.

This clone was seen only once. The rearrangement joins TRBV20-1 to TRBJ2-1, with 9 positions matching TRBD2. Unmatched junction bases numbered 8, after V lost 5 bases and J lost 15 bases. Germline values: CDR1 DFQATT, CDR2 SNEGSKA (reference sequence). The CDR3 runs to 11 residues. This CDR3 is CSAGQTGLAFF. The DNA for the CDR3 is TGCAGTGCTGGACAAACGGGACTAGCGTTCTTC.

The rearrangement joins TRBV19 to TRBJ2-3; D may be TRBD1 (6 bases). Germline V CDR1 and CDR2: LNHDA, SQIVND (reference sequence). The CDR3 has 16 residues. V lost 1 base and J 3 bases, leaving 14 bases between the germline ends. CDR3 region: CASSIGGGVGTDTQYF. Written as DNA, the CDR3 is TGTGCCAGTAGTATAGGAGGGGGAGTGGGGACAGATACGCAGTATTTT. Variable domain in full (rest from reference TRBV19 and TRBJ2-3): DGGITQSPKYLFRKEGQNVTLSCEQNLNHDAMYWYRQDPGQGLRLIYYSQIVNDFQKGDIAEGYSVSREKKESFPLTVTSAQKNPTAFYLCASSIGGGVGTDTQYFGPGTRLTVL.

The rearrangement links TRBV4-1 to TRBJ1-1; 7 nucleotides line up with TRBD1. CDR1 is MGHRA and CDR2 is YSYEKL in the germline V gene. V shed 3 bases, J shed 0 bases, and the junction held 7 bases outside the gene matches. The CDR3 is 16 amino acids. The CDR3 spells CASSHLTGAMNTEAFF. The CDR3 coding sequence is TGCGCCAGCAGCCACCTAACAGGGGCTATGAACACTGAAGCTTTCTTT.

This clone appeared a single time. The junction differs from germline at one of its ends, possibly a read error. V usage is TRBV5-6 and J usage is TRBJ1-1, with 7 bases that match TRBD1. From germline, CDR1 is SGHDT and CDR2 YYEEEE. The CDR3 spans 15 residues. CDR3 loop: CASTLRPTRDREAFF. CDR3 DNA: TGTGCCAGCACCTTGAGGCCGACCCGGGACAGAGAAGCTTTCTTT. Combining the CDR3 with reference TRBV5-6 and TRBJ1-1 gives the whole variable domain DAGVTQSPTHLIKTRGQQVTLRCSPKSGHDTVSWYQQALGQGPQFIFQYYEEEERQRGNFPDRFSGHQFPNYSSELNVNALLLGDSALYLCASTLRPTRDREAFFGQGTRLTVV.

V is TRBV3-1 (or the pseudogene TRBV3-2) and J is TRBJ2-1; D is perhaps TRBD2 (6 bases). The V and J ends lost 1 base and 10 bases respectively, with 20 bases between them. The V gene's germline CDR1 is LGHDT and CDR2 YNNKEL (reference sequence). The CDR3 is 16 residues long. In nucleotides, the CDR3 is TGTGCCAGCAGCCAAGGGCGGGGCCAGCTCCGTGGAGAGCAGTTCTTC. It codes for CASSQGRGQLRGEQFF.

This clone occurred a few times. This chain connects TRBV27 to TRBJ1-5; D unresolved. There are 13 residues in the CDR3. Between the trimmed V and J ends, which lost 5 bases and 7 bases, there was a span of 12 bases. In germline, CDR1 is MNHEY, CDR2 SMNVEV (reference sequence). The DNA of the CDR3 is TGTGCCAGCAGTCCCAGGTCCTCCCAGCCCCAGCATTTT. As protein: CASSPRSSQPQHF.

Only one count was recorded for this clone. DNA of the CDR3: TGCGCCAGCAGCTTGGACGGACAGGGGTGGGCGAAGTATGGCTACACCTTC. Residues: CASSLDGQGWAKYGYTF. The gene calls are TRBV5-1 and TRBJ1-2, with 9 bases fitting TRBD1. V was pared by 0 bases and J by 5 bases, with 11 bases of the junction left unmatched. CDR1 is SGHRS and CDR2 is YFSETQ in the germline V gene. The CDR3 sequence is 17 residues long.

The chain employs TRBV5-1 and TRBJ1-6; 7 bases match TRBD1. V dropped 0 bases and J dropped 7; count of bases not matched to a gene: 7. In germline, CDR1 is SGHRS, CDR2 YFSETQ. The CDR3 is 16 residues long. CDR3 sequence reads: CASSLGAATGNSPLHF. As DNA, the CDR3 is TGCGCCAGCAGCTTGGGGGCCGCGACAGGGAATTCACCCCTCCACTTT. Drawing the rest from reference TRBV5-1 and TRBJ1-6, the complete variable domain is KAGVTQTPRYLIKTRGQQVTLSCSPISGHRSVSWYQQTPGQGLQFLFEYFSETQRNKGNFPGRFSGRQFSNSRSEMNVSTLELGDSALYLCASSLGAATGNSPLHFGNGTRLTVT.

The rearrangement links TRBV11-3 to TRBJ2-3; D possibly corresponds to TRBD1 (6 bases). Trimming left V 3 bases short and J 0 bases short, with 13 bases between. Germline V lookup: CDR1 SGHNT, CDR2 YENEEA. CDR3 length: 16 amino acids. CDR3 residues: CASSLGTLPSTDTQYF. In DNA form, the CDR3 reads TGTGCCAGCAGCTTGGGGACACTACCTAGCACAGATACGCAGTATTTT.

The chain couples TRBV5-1 to TRBJ1-5; TRBD1 matches 8 bases. Germline V gene sequence: CDR1 SGHRS, CDR2 YFSETQ. The CDR3 covers 15 residues. Trimming at V came to 3 bases and at J to 2 bases, leaving 4 bases not matched to a gene. In DNA, the CDR3 is TGCGCCAGCAGCTACGGACAGGGCGGCAATCAGCCCCAGCATTTT. Protein product: CASSYGQGGNQPQHF.

This clone appeared a single time. V usage is TRBV5-8 and J usage is TRBJ1-4; D is uncertain. V lost 0 bases and J 6 bases, leaving 12 bases between the germline ends. There are 15 residues in the CDR3. Germline CDR1 and CDR2: SGHTS and YDEGEE. The CDR3 spells CASSLGAKGYEKLFF. In nucleotides, the CDR3 is TGTGCCAGCAGCTTGGGGGCTAAAGGATATGAAAAACTGTTTTTT.

The genes are TRBV4-1 and TRBJ2-5, with a weak D call TRBD2 (5 bases). The CDR3 sequence is 17 residues long. Trimming took off 0 bases at V and 7 bases at J, with 21 bases between the two ends. From germline, CDR1 is MGHRA and CDR2 YSYEKL. CDR3 in DNA: TGCGCCAGCAGCCAAGATCCGCCCGAGGGCCTAAGGGTGACCCAGTACTTC. Translation gives CASSQDPPEGLRVTQYF.

There are a few counts of this clone. The J gene is TRBJ1-4, the V gene TRBV2; TRBD1 aligns across 10 bases. Per the germline V gene, CDR1 is SNHLY and CDR2 is FYNNEI. The V and J ends lost 6 bases and 7 bases, in that order; junction bases with no gene match: 2. The CDR3 covers 13 residues. Written as DNA, the CDR3 is TGTGCCAGCAGAGGGACAGGGGTTGAAAAACTGTTTTTT. It translates to CASRGTGVEKLFF.

The V and J genes are TRBV5-1 and TRBJ1-1, with 7 positions matching TRBD1. The V and J ends lost 7 bases and 1 base, in that order; junction bases with no gene match: 4. Germline CDR1 SGHRS, CDR2 YFSETQ. The CDR3 has 13 residues. The CDR3 loop reads CASVQGENTEAFF. The CDR3 DNA follows: TGCGCCAGCGTGCAGGGGGAGAACACTGAAGCTTTCTTT.

The chain couples TRBV7-8 to TRBJ1-2, with D hard to call. The germline V and J ends were trimmed by 5 bases and 5 bases, with 15 bases remaining between them. From germline, CDR1 is SGHVS and CDR2 FQNEAQ. The CDR3 covers 14 residues. The CDR3 reads CASSREGGYYGYTF. CDR3 coding DNA: TGTGCCAGCAGCCGAGAGGGAGGGTATTATGGCTACACCTTC.

In this sample, this clone turned up a few times. The rearrangement joins TRBV5-4 to TRBJ1-5, with 9 nucleotides matching TRBD1. The germline gives CDR1 SGHNT, CDR2 YYREEE (reference sequence). CDR3 length: 15 amino acids. The trim removed 1 base at V and 6 bases at J, leaving 5 bases unmatched. The CDR3 region has the DNA TGTGCCAGCAGCTTGAAGGGACAGGGATTTCAGCCCCAGCATTTT. This encodes CASSLKGQGFQPQHF.

This chain connects TRBV4-1 to TRBJ1-1, with D uncertain. Germline V gene data show CDR1 as MGHRA and CDR2 as YSYEKL. The V end was cut by 3 bases, the J end by 5 bases, with 7 bases between. The CDR3 length is 12 residues. The CDR3: CASSQTGTEAFF. As DNA, the CDR3 is TGCGCCAGCAGCCAGACGGGGACTGAAGCTTTCTTT.